Listed here are 3 T cell receptor beta chains from one sample, sequenced in a study of tumor and adjacent non-tumor tissue in lung cancer. The library came from three nested PCR rounds adapted from ARM-PCR protocols. From the multiplex PCR reads, TCRdb called clonotypes with MiXCR, one entry per CDR3 protein. Counted here are fewer than 100,000 distinct CDR3 sequences, around three quarters occurring once; the ten biggest clones make up roughly 22%. The template was RNA from unsorted bulk tissue. Distant lung tissue was collected more than 3 cm away from the tumor edge. Material: distant non-tumor lung tissue. These receptors were taken from a woman in her forties or fifties with non-small cell lung cancer.

As regards this clonotype: A read error may produce the germline difference seen at one junction end. The chain joins TRBV12-3 or TRBV12-4 to TRBJ2-7; 9 bases are a match to TRBD1. This CDR3 contains 12 residues. The CDR3 DNA reads TGTGCAAGCAGTACAGGGGGCAGCGAGGAGTACTTC. Translating it yields CASSTGGSEEYF.

With respect to this clonotype: This sequence may be a read error, since a much larger clone differs from it by one base. V and J are TRBV7-9 and TRBJ1-1, with D maybe TRBD1 (5 bases). The CDR3 length is 13 residues. V was cut by 5 bases and J by 7 bases, with 14 bases left in between. Germline CDR1 and CDR2: SEHNR and FQNEAQ (reference sequence). CDR3 coding DNA: TGTGCCAGCAGCCTCAGGGCTGGCGGTGAAGCTTTCTTT. It yields the protein CASSLRAGGEAFF.

This clonotype was seen a few times. The chain couples TRBV24-1 to TRBJ2-6; 9 positions match TRBD1. The junction had 9 bases not matched to a gene; V was cut back by 5 bases and J by 2 bases. CDR3 length equals 18 residues. CDR1 is KGHDR and CDR2 is SFDVKD in the germline V gene. The CDR3 region has the DNA TGTGCCACCAGTGGGGGGGGACAGGGCGAAACTGGGGCCAACGTCCTGACTTTC. It is translated as CATSGGGQGETGANVLTF.